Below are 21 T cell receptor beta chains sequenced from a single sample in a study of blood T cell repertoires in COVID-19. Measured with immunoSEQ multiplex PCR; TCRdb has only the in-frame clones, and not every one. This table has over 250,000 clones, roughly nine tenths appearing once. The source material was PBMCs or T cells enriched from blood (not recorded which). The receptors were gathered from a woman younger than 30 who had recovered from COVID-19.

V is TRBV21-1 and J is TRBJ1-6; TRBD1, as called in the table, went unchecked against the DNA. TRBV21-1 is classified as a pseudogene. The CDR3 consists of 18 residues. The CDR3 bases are TGTGCCAGCAGCAAGGAAGAGGGGGCGCCGTCTTATAATTCACCCCTCCACTTT. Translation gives CASSKEEGAPSYNSPLHF.

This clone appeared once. The CDR3 sequence: CASSPQPSQETQYF. The CDR3 nucleotides read TGTGCCAGCTCACCACAGCCGTCTCAAGAGACCCAGTACTTC. The chain uses TRBV18 and TRBJ2-5, with D hard to call. V was trimmed by 1 base and J by 2 bases, leaving 8 bases between them. CDR3 size: 14 residues. Germline loops: CDR1 KGHSH, CDR2 LQKENI. Full variable domain (missing parts from reference TRBV18 and TRBJ2-5): NAGVMQNPRHLVRRRGQEARLRCSPMKGHSHVYWYRQLPEEGLKFMVYLQKENIIDESGMPKERFSAEFPKEGPSILRIQQVVRGDSAAYFCASSPQPSQETQYFGPGTRLLVL.

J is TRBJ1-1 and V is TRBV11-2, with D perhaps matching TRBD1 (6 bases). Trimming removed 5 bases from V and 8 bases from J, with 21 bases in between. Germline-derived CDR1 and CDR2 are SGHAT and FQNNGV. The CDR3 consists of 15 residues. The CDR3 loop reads CASSQGVWGHIEAFF. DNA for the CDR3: TGTGCCAGCAGCCAAGGCGTCTGGGGGCATATCGAAGCTTTCTTT.

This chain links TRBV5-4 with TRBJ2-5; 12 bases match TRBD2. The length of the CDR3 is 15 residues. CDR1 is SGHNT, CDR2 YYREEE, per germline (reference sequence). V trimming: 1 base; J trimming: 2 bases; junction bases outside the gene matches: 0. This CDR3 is CASSLTSGGQETQYF. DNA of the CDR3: TGTGCCAGCAGCTTGACTAGCGGGGGGCAAGAGACCCAGTACTTC. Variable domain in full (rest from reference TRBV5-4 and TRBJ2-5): ETGVTQSPTHLIKTRGQQVTLRCSSQSGHNTVSWYQQALGQGPQFIFQYYREEENGRGNFPPRFSGLQFPNYSSELNVNALELDDSALYLCASSLTSGGQETQYFGPGTRLLVL.

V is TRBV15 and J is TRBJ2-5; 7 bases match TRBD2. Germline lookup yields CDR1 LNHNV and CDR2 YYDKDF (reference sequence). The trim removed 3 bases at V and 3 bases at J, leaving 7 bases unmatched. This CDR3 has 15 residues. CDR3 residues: CATSRRLAEEETQYF. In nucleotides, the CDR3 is TGTGCCACCAGCAGGAGACTAGCAGAAGAAGAGACCCAGTACTTC.

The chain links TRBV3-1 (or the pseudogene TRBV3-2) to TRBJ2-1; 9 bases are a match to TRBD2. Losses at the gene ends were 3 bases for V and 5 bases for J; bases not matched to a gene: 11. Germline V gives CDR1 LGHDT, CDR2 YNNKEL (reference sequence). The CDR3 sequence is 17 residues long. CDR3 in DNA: TGTGCCAGCAGCCAGGAACGGACTAGCGTTATCAACAATGAGCAGTTCTTC. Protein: CASSQERTSVINNEQFF.

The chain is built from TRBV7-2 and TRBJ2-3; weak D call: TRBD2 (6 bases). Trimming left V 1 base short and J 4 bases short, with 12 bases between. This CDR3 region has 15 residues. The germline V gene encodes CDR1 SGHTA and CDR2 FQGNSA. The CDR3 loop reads CASSLVQWRADTQYF. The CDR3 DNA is TGTGCCAGCAGCTTAGTACAGTGGAGGGCAGATACGCAGTATTTT.

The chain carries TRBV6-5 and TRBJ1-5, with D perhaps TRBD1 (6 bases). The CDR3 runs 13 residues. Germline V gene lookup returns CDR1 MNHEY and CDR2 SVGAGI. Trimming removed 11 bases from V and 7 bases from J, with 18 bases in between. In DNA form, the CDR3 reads TGTGCCTGCCGACCGGACAGTAGCCAGCCCCAGCATTTT. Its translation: CACRPDSSQPQHF.

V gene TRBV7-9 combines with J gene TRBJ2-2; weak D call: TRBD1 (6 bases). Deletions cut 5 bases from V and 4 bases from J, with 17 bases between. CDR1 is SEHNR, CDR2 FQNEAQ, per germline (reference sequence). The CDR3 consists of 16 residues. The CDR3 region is CASSRTGTRGTGELFF. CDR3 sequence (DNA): TGTGCCAGCAGCCGTACAGGGACCCGAGGCACCGGGGAGCTGTTTTTT.

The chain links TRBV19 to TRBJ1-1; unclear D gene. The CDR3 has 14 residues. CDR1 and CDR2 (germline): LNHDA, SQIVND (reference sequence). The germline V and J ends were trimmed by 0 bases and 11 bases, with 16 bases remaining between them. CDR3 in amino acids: CASSIDSPAAGAFF. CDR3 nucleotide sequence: TGTGCCAGTAGTATAGACTCGCCCGCGGCGGGCGCTTTCTTT.

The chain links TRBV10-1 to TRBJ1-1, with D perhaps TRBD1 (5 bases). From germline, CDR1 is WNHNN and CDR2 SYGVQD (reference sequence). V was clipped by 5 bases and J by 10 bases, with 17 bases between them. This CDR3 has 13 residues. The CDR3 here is CASSPQGPGGAFF. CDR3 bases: TGCGCCAGCAGTCCCCAGGGACCCGGGGGAGCTTTCTTT.

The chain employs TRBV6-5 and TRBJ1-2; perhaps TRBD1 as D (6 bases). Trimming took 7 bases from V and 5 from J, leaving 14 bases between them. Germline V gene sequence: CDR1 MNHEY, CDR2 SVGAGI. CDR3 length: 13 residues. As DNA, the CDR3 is TGTGCCAGCATTAGGGGGAACCTATATGGCTACACCTTC. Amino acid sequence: CASIRGNLYGYTF.

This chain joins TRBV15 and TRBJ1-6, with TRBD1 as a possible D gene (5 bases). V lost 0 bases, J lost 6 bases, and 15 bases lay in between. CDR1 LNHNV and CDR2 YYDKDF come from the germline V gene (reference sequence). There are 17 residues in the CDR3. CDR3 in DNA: TGTGCCACCAGCAGAGATTTGGGGGGAGATTCTAATTCACCCCTCCACTTT. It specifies CATSRDLGGDSNSPLHF.

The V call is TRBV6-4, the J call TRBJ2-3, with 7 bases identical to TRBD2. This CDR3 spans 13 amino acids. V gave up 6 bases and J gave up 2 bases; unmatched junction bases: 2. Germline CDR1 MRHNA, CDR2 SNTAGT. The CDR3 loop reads CASSRDYTDTQYF. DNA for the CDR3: TGTGCCAGCAGCCGGGACTACACAGATACGCAGTATTTT.

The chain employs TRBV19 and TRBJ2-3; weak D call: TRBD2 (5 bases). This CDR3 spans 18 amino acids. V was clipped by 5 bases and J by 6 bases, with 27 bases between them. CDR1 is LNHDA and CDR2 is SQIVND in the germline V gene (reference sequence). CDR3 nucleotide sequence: TGTGCCAGTAGTGTACTATCTTCTACGGGGATGGGATACGATACGCAGTATTTT. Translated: CASSVLSSTGMGYDTQYF.

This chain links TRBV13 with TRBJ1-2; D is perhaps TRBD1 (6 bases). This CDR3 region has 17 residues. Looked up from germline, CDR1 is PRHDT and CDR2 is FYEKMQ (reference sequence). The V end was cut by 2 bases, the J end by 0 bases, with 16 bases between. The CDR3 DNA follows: TGTGCCAGCAGCTTAAGGACAGCTGGAGAGGCTAACTATGGCTACACCTTC. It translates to CASSLRTAGEANYGYTF.

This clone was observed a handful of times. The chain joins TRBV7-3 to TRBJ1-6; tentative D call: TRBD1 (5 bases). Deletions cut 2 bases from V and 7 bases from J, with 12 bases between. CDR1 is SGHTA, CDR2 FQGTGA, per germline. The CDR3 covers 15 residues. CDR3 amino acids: CASSLSGLGNSPLHF. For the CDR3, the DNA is TGTGCCAGCAGCTTATCAGGGTTAGGGAATTCACCCCTCCACTTT.

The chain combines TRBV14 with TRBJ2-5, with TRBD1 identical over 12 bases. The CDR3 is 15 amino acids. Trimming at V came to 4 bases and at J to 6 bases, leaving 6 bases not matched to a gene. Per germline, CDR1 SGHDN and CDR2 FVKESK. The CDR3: CASSPIGTGGKTQYF. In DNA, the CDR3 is TGTGCCAGCAGCCCTATCGGGACAGGGGGCAAGACCCAGTACTTC.

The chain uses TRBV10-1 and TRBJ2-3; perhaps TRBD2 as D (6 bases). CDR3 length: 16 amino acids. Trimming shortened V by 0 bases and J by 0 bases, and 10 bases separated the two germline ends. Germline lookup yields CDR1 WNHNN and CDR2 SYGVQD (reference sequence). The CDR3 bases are TGCGCCAGCAGTGAGTCTACGGCGGGGAGCACAGATACGCAGTATTTT. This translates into CASSESTAGSTDTQYF.

The CDR3 nucleotides read TGCGCCAGCAGGAGCGGGGGAACAGATACGCAGTATTTT. This sequence encodes CASRSGGTDTQYF. The V gene is TRBV5-1, the J gene TRBJ2-3; 8 bases align to TRBD2. This CDR3 spans 13 amino acids. With V trimmed by 5 bases and J by 3 bases, 2 bases remained unmatched. Per germline, CDR1 SGHRS and CDR2 YFSETQ.

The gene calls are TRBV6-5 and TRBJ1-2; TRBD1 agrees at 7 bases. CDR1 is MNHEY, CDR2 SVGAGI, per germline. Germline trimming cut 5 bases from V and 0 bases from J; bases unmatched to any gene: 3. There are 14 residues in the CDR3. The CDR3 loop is CASSRDSANYGYTF. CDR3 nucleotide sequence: TGTGCCAGCAGTCGGGACAGCGCTAACTATGGCTACACCTTC.